This T cell receptor beta chain was found in a study of cytomegalovirus exposure and HLA in healthy donors. Regarding the study as a whole: Cytomegalovirus status was reportedly diagnosed by the classifier with high sensitivity and specificity. Rarity characterized most TCR sequences, yet some public TCRs appeared in many donors.

The PCR used 60 Vbeta and 13 Jbeta primers. The table came from immunoSEQ multiplex PCR; TCRdb's copy has only in-frame clones and leaves some out. The sample records about 190,000 clones, approximately 82% being singletons. In the case of this clone: What it binds is not known.

Germline V CDR1 and CDR2: SGHRS, YFSETQ. The CDR3 runs to 15 residues. The V end lost 1 base, the J end lost 2 bases, and 9 bases lay between the germline ends. Among the donors, all were healthy bone marrow donors. The origin of this receptor is a woman under 30 in good health and CMV-seronegative. The chain has TRBV5-1 and TRBJ2-2; D is ambiguous. Sequencing used PBMCs. In DNA form, the CDR3 reads TGCGCCAGCAGCTTGTGGCAGTCAAACACCGGGGAGCTGTTTTTT. Translated: CASSLWQSNTGELFF.